These 11 T cell receptor beta chains were all obtained from the same sample, sequenced in a study of control samples from healthy donors and cancer patients. Here immunoSEQ multiplex PCR was the method, and the copy in TCRdb shows in-frame clones only, minus some. The sample shows about 110,000 clones, around nine tenths of them seen only once. The sequencing input was blood. The receptor set was obtained from a woman between 50 and 59 years old in good health.

V usage is TRBV6-4 and J usage is TRBJ2-2, with D uncertain. Germline CDR1 and CDR2: MRHNA and SNTAGT. Trimming shortened V by 4 bases and J by 6 bases, and 6 bases separated the two germline ends. The CDR3 is made up of 12 amino acids. The chain's CDR3 is CASSGVAGELFF. CDR3 bases: TGTGCCAGCAGTGGGGTCGCCGGGGAGCTGTTTTTT.

This rearrangement joins TRBV10-3 to TRBJ2-5; no definite D call. Germline assignment: CDR1 ENHRY and CDR2 SYGVKD. The CDR3 length is 15 residues. V was cut by 0 bases and J by 3 bases, with 11 bases left in between. CDR3: CAISESQNSKETQYF. CDR3 nucleotide sequence: TGTGCCATCAGTGAGTCGCAGAATAGCAAAGAGACCCAGTACTTC.

The genes are TRBV6-5 and TRBJ1-2, with D unclear. Looked up from germline, CDR1 is MNHEY and CDR2 is SVGAGI. The CDR3 sequence is 13 residues long. V was clipped by 0 bases and J by 8 bases, with 10 bases between them. CDR3 residues: CASSYSLREGYTF. The CDR3 coding sequence is TGTGCCAGCAGTTACTCTCTGAGGGAAGGCTACACCTTC.

The chain employs TRBV4-3 and TRBJ2-1; no reliable D call. V was trimmed by 1 base and J by 4 bases, leaving 5 bases between them. CDR1 is LGHNA and CDR2 is YSLEER in the germline V gene. This CDR3 has 13 residues. This CDR3 reads CASSQGLYNEQFF. In DNA, the CDR3 is TGCGCCAGCAGCCAAGGACTTTACAATGAGCAGTTCTTC.

The chain couples TRBV3-1 (or the pseudogene TRBV3-2) to TRBJ2-7, with D perhaps matching TRBD1 or TRBD2 (6 bases each). The CDR3 has 14 amino acids. Trimming shortened V by 6 bases and J by 2 bases, and 14 bases separated the two germline ends. CDR1 and CDR2 from the germline V gene are LGHDT and YNNKEL (reference sequence). CDR3 sequence (DNA): TGTGCCAGCAGGGGAAGGGGGGTCCCCTACGAGCAGTACTTC. This gives the protein CASRGRGVPYEQYF.

Only one count was recorded for this clone. The chain couples TRBV7-9 to TRBJ2-3; D is perhaps TRBD1 or TRBD2 (7 bases each). The CDR3 runs to 15 residues. V lost 11 bases and J lost 0, with 18 bases in between. Germline CDR1 reads SEHNR; CDR2 reads FQNEAQ (reference sequence). The CDR3: CAFVGEGASTDTQYF. In DNA form, the CDR3 reads TGTGCCTTTGTGGGGGAGGGGGCTAGCACAGATACGCAGTATTTT.

The table lists this clone with a count of one. The chain links TRBV30 to TRBJ2-1; D remains ambiguous. Germline V lookup: CDR1 GTSNPN, CDR2 SVGIG (reference sequence). Trimming left V 4 bases short and J 3 bases short, with 4 bases between. The length of the CDR3 is 11 residues. This CDR3 is CAWTYYNEQFF. The CDR3 bases are TGTGCCTGGACTTACTACAATGAGCAGTTCTTC.

This clone showed up just once. At one boundary the junction diverges from the germline segment, which might be a read error. V gene TRBV5-6 combines with J gene TRBJ2-1, with 9 bases aligning to TRBD2. This CDR3 has 16 residues. CDR1 is SGHDT, CDR2 YYEEEE, per germline. This chain's CDR3 is CTSSLPGLAQYNEQFF. Here the CDR3 DNA reads TGTACCAGCAGCTTGCCTGGACTAGCGCAATACAATGAGCAGTTCTTC.

The chain recombines TRBV7-6 with TRBJ2-2, with a weak D call TRBD1 (6 bases). Trimming pared 2 bases from V and 1 base from J, leaving 11 bases between. The CDR3 is 16 residues long. The V gene's germline CDR1 is SGHVS and CDR2 FNYEAQ. The CDR3 coding sequence is TGTGCCAGCAGCTTATGGAGGACAGAGAACACCGGGGAGCTGTTTTTT. Its protein product is CASSLWRTENTGELFF.

This rearrangement joins TRBV7-9 to TRBJ2-5; the match to TRBD2 covers 10 bases. From germline, CDR1 is SEHNR and CDR2 FQNEAQ (reference sequence). The trim removed 5 bases at V and 5 bases at J, leaving 14 bases unmatched. The CDR3 is made up of 17 amino acids. The CDR3 DNA follows: TGTGCCAGCAGCCCCAGGGGGCCGCTAGCGGGAGATGAGACCCAGTACTTC. Residues: CASSPRGPLAGDETQYF.

The CDR3 is CASSSDQADTDTQYF. CDR3 DNA sequence: TGTGCCAGCTCATCTGACCAGGCCGACACAGATACGCAGTATTTT. The chain is built from TRBV18 and TRBJ2-3, with D unclear. CDR3 size: 15 residues. CDR1 KGHSH and CDR2 LQKENI come from the germline V gene. The V end lost 5 bases, the J end lost 2 bases, and 14 bases lay between the germline ends. The entire variable domain, with the rest obtained from reference TRBV18 and TRBJ2-3, is as follows: NAGVMQNPRHLVRRRGQEARLRCSPMKGHSHVYWYRQLPEEGLKFMVYLQKENIIDESGMPKERFSAEFPKEGPSILRIQQVVRGDSAAYFCASSSDQADTDTQYFGPGTRLTVL.